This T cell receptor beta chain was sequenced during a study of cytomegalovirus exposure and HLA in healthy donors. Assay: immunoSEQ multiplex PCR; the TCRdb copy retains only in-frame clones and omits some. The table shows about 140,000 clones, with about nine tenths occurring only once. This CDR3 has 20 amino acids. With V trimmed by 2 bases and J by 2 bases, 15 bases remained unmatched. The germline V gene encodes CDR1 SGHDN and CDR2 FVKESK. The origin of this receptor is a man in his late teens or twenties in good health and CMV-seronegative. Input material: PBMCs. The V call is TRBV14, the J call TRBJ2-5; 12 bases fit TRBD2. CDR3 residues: CASSQKLPGLAGIKQETQYF. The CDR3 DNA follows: TGTGCCAGCAGCCAAAAGCTCCCGGGACTAGCGGGTATAAAACAAGAGACCCAGTACTTC.